This paragraph covers one TCR beta chain sequence. This entry comes from a study of blood T cell repertoires in COVID-19. As for the study in general: In each case, the material was cDNA or gDNA derived from T cells, B-cell-depleted T cells, or PBMCs.

V dropped 0 bases and J dropped 1 base, with 7 bases sitting between them. Germline CDR1 and CDR2: SGHRS and YFSETQ. There are 14 residues in the CDR3. Sequenced by immunoSEQ multiplex PCR; TCRdb stores in-frame clones only, minus some. The sample lists roughly 150,000 clones; more than 65% were seen once. This chain links TRBV5-1 with TRBJ1-1; no firm D call. The receptor was derived from a woman in her forties or fifties in a cohort sampled during active or convalescent COVID-19. The source material was peripheral blood. The CDR3 reads CASSLASGNTEAFF. The CDR3 nucleotides are TGCGCCAGCAGCTTGGCCTCCGGGAACACTGAAGCTTTCTTT.